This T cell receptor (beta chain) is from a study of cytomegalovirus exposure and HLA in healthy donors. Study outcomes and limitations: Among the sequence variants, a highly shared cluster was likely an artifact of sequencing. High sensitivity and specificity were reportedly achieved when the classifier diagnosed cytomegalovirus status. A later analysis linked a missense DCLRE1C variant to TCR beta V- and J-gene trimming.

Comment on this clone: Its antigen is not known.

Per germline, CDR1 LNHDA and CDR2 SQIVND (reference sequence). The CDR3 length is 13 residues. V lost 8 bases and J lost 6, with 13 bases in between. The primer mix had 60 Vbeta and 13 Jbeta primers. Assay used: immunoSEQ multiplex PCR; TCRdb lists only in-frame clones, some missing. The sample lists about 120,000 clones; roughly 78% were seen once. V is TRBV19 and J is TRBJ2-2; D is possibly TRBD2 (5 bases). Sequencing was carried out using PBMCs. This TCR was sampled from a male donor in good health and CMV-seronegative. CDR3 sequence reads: CASWDAGAGELFF. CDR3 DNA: TGTGCCAGTTGGGATGCGGGTGCCGGGGAGCTGTTTTTT. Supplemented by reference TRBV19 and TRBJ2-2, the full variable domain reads DGGITQSPKYLFRKEGQNVTLSCEQNLNHDAMYWYRQDPGQGLRLIYYSQIVNDFQKGDIAEGYSVSREKKESFPLTVTSAQKNPTAFYLCASWDAGAGELFFGEGSRLTVL.